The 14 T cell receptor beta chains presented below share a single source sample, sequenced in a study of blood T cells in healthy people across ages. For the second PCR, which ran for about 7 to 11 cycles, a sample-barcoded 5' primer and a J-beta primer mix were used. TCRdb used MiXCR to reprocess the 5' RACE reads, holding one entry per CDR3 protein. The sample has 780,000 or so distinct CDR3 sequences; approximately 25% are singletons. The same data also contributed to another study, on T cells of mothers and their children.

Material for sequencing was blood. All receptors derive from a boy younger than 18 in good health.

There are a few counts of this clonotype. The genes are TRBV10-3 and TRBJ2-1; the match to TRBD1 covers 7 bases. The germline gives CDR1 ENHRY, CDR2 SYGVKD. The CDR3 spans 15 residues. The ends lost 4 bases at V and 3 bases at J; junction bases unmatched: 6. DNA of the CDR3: TGTGCCATCAGTGTACGGGACAGCTTCTACAATGAGCAGTTCTTC. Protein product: CAISVRDSFYNEQFF.

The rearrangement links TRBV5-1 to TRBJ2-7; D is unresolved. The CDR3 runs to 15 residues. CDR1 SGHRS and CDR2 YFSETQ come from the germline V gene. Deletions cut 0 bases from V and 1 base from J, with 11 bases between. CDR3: CASSLGSESSYEQYF. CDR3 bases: TGCGCCAGCAGCTTGGGGTCAGAGAGTTCCTACGAGCAGTACTTC.

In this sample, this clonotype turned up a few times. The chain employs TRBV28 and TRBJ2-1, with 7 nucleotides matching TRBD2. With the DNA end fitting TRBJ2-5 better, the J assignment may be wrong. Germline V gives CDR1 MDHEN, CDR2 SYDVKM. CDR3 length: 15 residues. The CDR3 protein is CASSSIWRGQETQYF. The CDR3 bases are TGTGCCAGCAGTTCTATCTGGCGGGGGCAAGAGACCCAGTACTTC.

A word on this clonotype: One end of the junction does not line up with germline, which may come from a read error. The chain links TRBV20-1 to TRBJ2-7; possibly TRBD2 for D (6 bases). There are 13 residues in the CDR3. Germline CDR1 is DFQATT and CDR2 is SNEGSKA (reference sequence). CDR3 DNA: TGCAGTACTAGAGATGGGGGGAGCTACGAGCAGTACTTC. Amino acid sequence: CSTRDGGSYEQYF.

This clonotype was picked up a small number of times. Here the CDR3 reads CSVEKGRAGVLGSSYNEQFF. The CDR3 DNA sequence: TGCAGCGTTGAAAAGGGTCGAGCGGGAGTCCTTGGAAGCTCCTACAATGAGCAGTTCTTC. The chain carries TRBV29-1 and TRBJ2-1; 8 nucleotides agree with TRBD2. Trimming removed 2 bases from V and 0 bases from J; junction bases left unmatched: 18. The CDR3 is made up of 20 amino acids. Germline CDR1 reads SQVTM; CDR2 reads ANQGSEA.

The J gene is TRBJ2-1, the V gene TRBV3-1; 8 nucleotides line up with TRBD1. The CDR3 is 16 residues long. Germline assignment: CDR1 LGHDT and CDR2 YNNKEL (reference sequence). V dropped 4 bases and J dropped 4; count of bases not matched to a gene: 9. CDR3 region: CASSLFQGADYNEQFF. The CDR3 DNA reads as TGTGCCAGCAGCCTCTTCCAGGGGGCGGATTACAATGAGCAGTTCTTC.

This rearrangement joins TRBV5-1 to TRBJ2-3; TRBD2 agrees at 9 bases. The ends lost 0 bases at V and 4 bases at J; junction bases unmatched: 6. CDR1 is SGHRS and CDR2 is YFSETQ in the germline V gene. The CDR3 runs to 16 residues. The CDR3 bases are TGCGCCAGCAGCTTGGTCCCAGCGGGGGGTTCAGATACGCAGTATTTT. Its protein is CASSLVPAGGSDTQYF.

CDR3 coding DNA: TGCGCCAGCAGTACAGTCCCCGTCGGTACTCCTGGGGCCAACGTCCTGACTTTC. Its protein product is CASSTVPVGTPGANVLTF. The chain is built from TRBV5-1 and TRBJ2-6; D uncertain. Germline lookup yields CDR1 SGHRS and CDR2 YFSETQ. The CDR3 length is 18 residues. Deletions cut 5 bases from V and 2 bases from J, with 20 bases between.

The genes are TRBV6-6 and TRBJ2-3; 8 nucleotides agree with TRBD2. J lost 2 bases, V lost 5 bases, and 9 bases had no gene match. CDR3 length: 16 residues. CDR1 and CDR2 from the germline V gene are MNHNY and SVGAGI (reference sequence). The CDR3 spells CASSLLAAPLTDTQYF. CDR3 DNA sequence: TGTGCCAGCAGTCTACTAGCGGCGCCACTCACAGATACGCAGTATTTT.

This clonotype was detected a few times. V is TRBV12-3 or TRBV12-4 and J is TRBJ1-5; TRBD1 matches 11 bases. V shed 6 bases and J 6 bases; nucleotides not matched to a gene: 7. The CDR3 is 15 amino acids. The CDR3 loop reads CASRNGQGAGQPQHF. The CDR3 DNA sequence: TGTGCCAGCAGAAACGGACAGGGGGCCGGTCAGCCCCAGCATTTT.

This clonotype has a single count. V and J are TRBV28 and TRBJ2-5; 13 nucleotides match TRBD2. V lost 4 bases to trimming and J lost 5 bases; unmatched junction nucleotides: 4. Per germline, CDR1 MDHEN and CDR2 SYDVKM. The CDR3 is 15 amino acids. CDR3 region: CASSSTTSGRETQYF. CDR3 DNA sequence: TGTGCCAGCAGTTCTACGACTAGCGGGAGGGAGACCCAGTACTTC.

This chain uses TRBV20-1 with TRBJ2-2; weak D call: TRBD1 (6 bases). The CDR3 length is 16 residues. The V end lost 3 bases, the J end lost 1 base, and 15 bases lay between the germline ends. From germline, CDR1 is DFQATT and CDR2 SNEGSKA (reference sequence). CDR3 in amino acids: CSARALKQGNTGELFF. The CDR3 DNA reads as TGCAGTGCTAGGGCACTTAAACAGGGGAACACCGGGGAGCTGTTTTTT.

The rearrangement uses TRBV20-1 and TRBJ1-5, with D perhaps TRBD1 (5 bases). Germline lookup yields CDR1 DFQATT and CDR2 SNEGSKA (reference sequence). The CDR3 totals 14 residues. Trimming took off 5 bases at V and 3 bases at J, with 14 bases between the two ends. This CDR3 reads CSAPFRGNNQPQHF. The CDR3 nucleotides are TGCAGTGCTCCCTTCCGGGGGAACAATCAGCCCCAGCATTTT.

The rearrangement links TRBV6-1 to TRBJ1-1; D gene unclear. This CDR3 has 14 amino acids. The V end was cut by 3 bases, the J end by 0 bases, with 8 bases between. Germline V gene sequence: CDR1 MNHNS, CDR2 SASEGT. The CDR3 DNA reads TGTGCCAGCAGTGAGCAACAGCTGAACACTGAAGCTTTCTTT. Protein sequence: CASSEQQLNTEAFF.